This T cell receptor (beta chain) was sequenced during a study of early stage breast cancer tumors. This clone was found a few times. The assay was immunoSEQ multiplex PCR, and TCRdb's table has in-frame clones only and misses some. The sample yields roughly 30,000 clones, roughly four fifths seen once. The origin of this receptor is a person in their 40s with breast cancer. The sequencing sample was made of blood.

Written as DNA, the CDR3 is TGTGCCAGCAGCTTAGGTATCTACGTAATCAATGAGCAGTTCTTC. Translating it yields CASSLGIYVINEQFF. This sequence joins TRBV7-9 and TRBJ2-1; D call uncertain. V was shortened by 1 base and J by 6 bases, with 13 bases between the two germline ends. The germline CDR1 and CDR2 sequences are SEHNR and FQNEAQ (reference sequence). The CDR3 is 15 residues long.